This TCR beta chain was identified in a study of blood T cell repertoires in COVID-19. Study details: Samples came from the United States, Italy and Spain, spanning acute and convalescent COVID-19. T cells, B-cell-depleted T cells, or PBMCs provided the cDNA or gDNA that served as material.

Using immunoSEQ multiplex PCR, the repertoire was profiled, and TCRdb retains in-frame clones only, with some absent. The sample holds roughly 240,000 clones; 83% are singletons and the top ten take about 4.5%. The germline gives CDR1 SNHLY, CDR2 FYNNEI. This CDR3 region has 15 residues. V was clipped by 2 bases and J by 1 base, with 8 bases between them. The gene calls are TRBV2 and TRBJ2-2; no definite D call. This TCR was sampled from a man in his sixties who had recovered from COVID-19. Sequenced: peripheral blood. The CDR3 region has the DNA TGTGCCAGCAGTGAACGAGGTTTGAACACCGGGGAGCTGTTTTTT. Residues: CASSERGLNTGELFF. The variable domain in full, completed from reference TRBV2 and TRBJ2-2, reads EPEVTQTPSHQVTQMGQEVILRCVPISNHLYFYWYRQILGQKVEFLVSFYNNEISEKSEIFDDQFSVERPDGSNFTLKIRSTKLEDSAMYFCASSERGLNTGELFFGEGSRLTVL.